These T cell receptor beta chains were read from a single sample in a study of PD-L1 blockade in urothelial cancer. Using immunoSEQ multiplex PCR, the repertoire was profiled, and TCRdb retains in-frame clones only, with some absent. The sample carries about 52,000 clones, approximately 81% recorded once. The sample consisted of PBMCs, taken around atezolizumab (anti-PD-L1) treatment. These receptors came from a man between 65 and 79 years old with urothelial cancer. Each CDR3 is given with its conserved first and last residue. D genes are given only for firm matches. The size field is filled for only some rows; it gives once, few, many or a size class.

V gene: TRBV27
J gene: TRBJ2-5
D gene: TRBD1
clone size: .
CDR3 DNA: TGTGCCAGCAGCTCTTCGACAGGGGTCGAGACCCAGTACTTC
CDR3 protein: CASSSSTGVETQYF

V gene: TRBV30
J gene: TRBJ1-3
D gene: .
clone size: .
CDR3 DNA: TGTGCCTGGGGCACCGGGTCGGCTGGAAACACCATATATTTT
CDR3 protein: CAWGTGSAGNTIYF

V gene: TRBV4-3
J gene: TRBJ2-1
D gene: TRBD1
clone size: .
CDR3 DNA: TGCGCCAGCAGCCAAGATCTCACAGGGACAGGGTCTGATGAGCAGTTCTTC
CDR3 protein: CASSQDLTGTGSDEQFF

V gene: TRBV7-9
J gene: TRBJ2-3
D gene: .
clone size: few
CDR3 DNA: TGTGCCAGCAGCTCCCTTCGGGGGGCGACAGATACGCAGTATTTT
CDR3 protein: CASSSLRGATDTQYF

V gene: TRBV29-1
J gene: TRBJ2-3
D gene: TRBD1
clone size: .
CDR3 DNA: TGCAGCGTTGTAACTTTGGGGACAGGCACAGATACGCAGTATTTT
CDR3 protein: CSVVTLGTGTDTQYF

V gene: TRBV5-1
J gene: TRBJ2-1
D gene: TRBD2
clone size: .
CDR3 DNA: TGCGCCAGCAGCCCCGTAGCGGGGGCCTACAATGAGCAGTTCTTC
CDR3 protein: CASSPVAGAYNEQFF

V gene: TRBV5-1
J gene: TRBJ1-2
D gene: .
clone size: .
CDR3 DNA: TGCGCCAGCAGCTTCGGAGGGAGCGCGGCTTATGGCTACACCTTC
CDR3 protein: CASSFGGSAAYGYTF

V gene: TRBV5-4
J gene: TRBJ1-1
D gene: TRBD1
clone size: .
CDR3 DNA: TGTGCCAGCAGTCGAACGGACAGGGACACTGAAGCTTTCTTT
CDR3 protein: CASSRTDRDTEAFF

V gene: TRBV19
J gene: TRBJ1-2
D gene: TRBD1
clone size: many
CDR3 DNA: TGTGCCAGTACTAACAGGGGCGATCCCCAGTATGGCTACACCTTC
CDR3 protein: CASTNRGDPQYGYTF

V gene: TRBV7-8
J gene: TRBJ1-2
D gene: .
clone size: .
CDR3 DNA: TGTGCCAGCAGCTTAACAGCGGAGATCTATGGCTACACCTTC
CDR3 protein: CASSLTAEIYGYTF

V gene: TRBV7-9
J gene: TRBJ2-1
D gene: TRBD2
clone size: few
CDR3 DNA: TGTGCCAGCAGCCCCGGGGGCCAGCGGGGGGGGAATGAGCAGTTCTTC
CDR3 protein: CASSPGGQRGGNEQFF

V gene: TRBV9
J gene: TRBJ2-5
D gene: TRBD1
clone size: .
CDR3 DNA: TGTGCCAGCAGCGGTGGACAGGGGGCGGGGGAGACCCAGTACTTC
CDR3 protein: CASSGGQGAGETQYF

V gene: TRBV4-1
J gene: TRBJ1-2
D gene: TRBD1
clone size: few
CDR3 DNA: TGCGCCAGCAGCCAAGAGGCGATAGACAGGGTGTATGGCTACACCTTC
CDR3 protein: CASSQEAIDRVYGYTF

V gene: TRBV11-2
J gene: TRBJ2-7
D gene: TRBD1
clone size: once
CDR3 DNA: TGTGCCAGCAGCCCCCGGACAGGGAGATACGAGCAGTACTTC
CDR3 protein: CASSPRTGRYEQYF

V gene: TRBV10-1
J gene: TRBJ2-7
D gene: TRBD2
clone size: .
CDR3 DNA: TGCGCCAGCAGTGAGTCGGCCAGCGGGGACTCCTACGAGCAGTACTTC
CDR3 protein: CASSESASGDSYEQYF

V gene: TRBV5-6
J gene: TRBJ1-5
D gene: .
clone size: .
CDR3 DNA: TGTGCCAGCAGCTCCGTGGATACAGGGTTGAGCAATCAGCCCCAGCATTTT
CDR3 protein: CASSSVDTGLSNQPQHF

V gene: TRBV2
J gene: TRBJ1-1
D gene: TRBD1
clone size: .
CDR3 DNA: TGTGCCAGCACCGACAGGGTGCCCGAAGCTTTCTTT
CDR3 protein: CASTDRVPEAFF

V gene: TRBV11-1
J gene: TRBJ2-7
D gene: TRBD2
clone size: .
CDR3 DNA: TGTGCCAGCAGCTCGGAGCGGGGGCCGTCCTACGAGCAGTACTTC
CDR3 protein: CASSSERGPSYEQYF

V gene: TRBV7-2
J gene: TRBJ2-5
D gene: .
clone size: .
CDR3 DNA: TGTGCCAGCAGCTTAGCGATTAGCGCTAGCCAAGAGACCCAGTACTTC
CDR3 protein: CASSLAISASQETQYF

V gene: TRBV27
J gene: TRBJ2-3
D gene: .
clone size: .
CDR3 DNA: TGTGCCAGCAGTTTACAGGGGTCAGATACGCAGTATTTT
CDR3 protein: CASSLQGSDTQYF

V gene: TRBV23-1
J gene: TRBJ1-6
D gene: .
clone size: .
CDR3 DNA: TGCGCCAGCAGTCAACCCACGTCCGGGAGGGAGTTAAGCTCCTATAATTCACCCCTCCACTTT
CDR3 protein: CASSQPTSGRELSSYNSPLHF

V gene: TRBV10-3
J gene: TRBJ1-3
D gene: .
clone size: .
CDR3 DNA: TGTGCCATCAGGCCTCCAGGGGTTGGAAACACCATATATTTT
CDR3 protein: CAIRPPGVGNTIYF

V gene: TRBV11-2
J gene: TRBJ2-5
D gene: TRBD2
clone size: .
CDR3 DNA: TGTGCCAGCAGCCAAAATAGCGGGGGGCAAGAGACCCAGTACTTC
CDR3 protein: CASSQNSGGQETQYF

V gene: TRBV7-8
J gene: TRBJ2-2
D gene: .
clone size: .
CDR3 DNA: TGTGCCAGCAGCCGGATCGATAGGGGCGGGGAGCTGTTTTTT
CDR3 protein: CASSRIDRGGELFF

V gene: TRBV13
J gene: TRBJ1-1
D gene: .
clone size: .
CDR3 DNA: TGTGCCAGCAGCTTTCCCAGAAACACTGAAGCTTTCTTT
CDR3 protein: CASSFPRNTEAFF

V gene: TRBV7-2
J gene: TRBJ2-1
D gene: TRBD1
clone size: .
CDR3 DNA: TGTGCCAGCAGCCCCAGGGGGCCGGGTGAGCAGTTCTTC
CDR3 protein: CASSPRGPGEQFF

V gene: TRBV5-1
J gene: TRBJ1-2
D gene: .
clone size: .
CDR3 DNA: TGCGCCAGCAGCTTCGGGGGAAATAACTATGGCTACACCTTC
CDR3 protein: CASSFGGNNYGYTF

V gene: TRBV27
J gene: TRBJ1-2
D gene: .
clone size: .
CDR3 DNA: TGTGCCAGCAGTTCCACAGGGTACGGCTACACCTTC
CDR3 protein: CASSSTGYGYTF

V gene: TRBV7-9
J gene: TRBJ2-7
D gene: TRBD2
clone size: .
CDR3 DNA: TGTGCCAGCAGGATGACTAGCGGGGGACTGTACGAGCAGTACTTC
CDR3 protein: CASRMTSGGLYEQYF

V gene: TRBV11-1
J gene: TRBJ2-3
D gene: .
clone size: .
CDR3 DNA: TGTGCCAGCAGCATAACTAGGTTCGCAGATACGCAGTATTTT
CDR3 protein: CASSITRFADTQYF

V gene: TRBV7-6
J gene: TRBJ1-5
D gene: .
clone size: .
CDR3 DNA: TGTGCCAGCAGCCCTTGGGGCAGAACTTATCAGCCCCAGCATTTT
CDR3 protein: CASSPWGRTYQPQHF

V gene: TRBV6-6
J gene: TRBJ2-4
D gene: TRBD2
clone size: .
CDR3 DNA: TGTGCCAGCAGTTGGGGTAGCGGGAACATTCAGTACTTC
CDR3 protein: CASSWGSGNIQYF

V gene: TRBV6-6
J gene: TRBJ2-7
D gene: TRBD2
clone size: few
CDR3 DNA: TGTGCCAGCACCCCGGGAGGTCGATACGAGCAGTACTTC
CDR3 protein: CASTPGGRYEQYF

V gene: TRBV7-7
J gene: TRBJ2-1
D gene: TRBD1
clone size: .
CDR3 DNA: TGTGCTAGCAGCTTAGTACAGGGGAAGTTCTTC
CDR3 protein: CASSLVQGKFF

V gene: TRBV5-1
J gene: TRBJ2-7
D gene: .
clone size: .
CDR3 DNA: TGCGCCAGCAGTATAGACAGCTTCTACGAGCAGTACTTC
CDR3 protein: CASSIDSFYEQYF

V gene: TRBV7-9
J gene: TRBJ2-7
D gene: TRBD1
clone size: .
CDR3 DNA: TGTGCCAGCAGCTCTAGACAGGGGGGCCAGTACGAGCAGTACTTC
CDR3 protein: CASSSRQGGQYEQYF

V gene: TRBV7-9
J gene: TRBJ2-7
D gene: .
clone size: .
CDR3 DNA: TGTGCCAGCAGCTTAACAGAAGTAAGGTACGAGCAGTACTTC
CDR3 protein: CASSLTEVRYEQYF

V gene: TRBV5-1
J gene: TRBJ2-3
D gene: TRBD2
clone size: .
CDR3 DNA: TGCGCCAGCAGCGTGCTTGGCGGGGGGGCCCTAGATACGCAGTATTTT
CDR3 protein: CASSVLGGGALDTQYF

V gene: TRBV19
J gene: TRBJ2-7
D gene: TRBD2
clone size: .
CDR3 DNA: TGTGCCACCCGCGGGGGGCAGGGGCTCTACGAGCAGTACTTC
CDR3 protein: CATRGGQGLYEQYF

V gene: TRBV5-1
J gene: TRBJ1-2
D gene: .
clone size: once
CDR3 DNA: TGCGCCAGCAGCTTTGGAGGGAACTATGCTGGCTACACCTTC
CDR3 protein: CASSFGGNYAGYTF

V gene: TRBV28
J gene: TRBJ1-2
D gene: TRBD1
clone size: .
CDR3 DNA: TGTGCCAGCAGTGGCTGGCAGCCTCAATCAGGGGGTGGCTACACCTTC
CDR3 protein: CASSGWQPQSGGGYTF

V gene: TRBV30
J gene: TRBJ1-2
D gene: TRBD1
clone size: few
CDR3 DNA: TGTGCCTGGAGAAGGGACAGGGCTAAGAGCTATGGCTACACCTTC
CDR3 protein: CAWRRDRAKSYGYTF

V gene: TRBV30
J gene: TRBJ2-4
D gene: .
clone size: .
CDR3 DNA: TGTGCCTGGAGTAGGGGGAGTGGGAACATTCAGTACTTC
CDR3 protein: CAWSRGSGNIQYF

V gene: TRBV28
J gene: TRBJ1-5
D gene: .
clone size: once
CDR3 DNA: TGTGCCAGCAGTTTCCGACAGTACAATCAGCCCCAGCATTTT
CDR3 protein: CASSFRQYNQPQHF

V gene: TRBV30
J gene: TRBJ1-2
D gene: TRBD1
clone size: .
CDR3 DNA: TGTGCCGGGGACAGGGGCTCTGGCTACACCTTC
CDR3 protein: CAGDRGSGYTF

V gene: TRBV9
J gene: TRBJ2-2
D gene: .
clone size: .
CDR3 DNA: TGTGCCAGCAGCGTAGACCAGGGCCGGGGGGAGCTGTTTTTT
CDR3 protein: CASSVDQGRGELFF

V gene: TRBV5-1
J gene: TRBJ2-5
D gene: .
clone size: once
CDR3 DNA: TGCGCCAGCAGCTTGGATGGGGGCTGGGAGACCCAGTACTTC
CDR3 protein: CASSLDGGWETQYF

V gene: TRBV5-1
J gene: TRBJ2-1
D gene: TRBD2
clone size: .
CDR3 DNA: TGCGCCAGCAGCTTCGGGACTAACAGCAATGAGCAGTTCTTC
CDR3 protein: CASSFGTNSNEQFF

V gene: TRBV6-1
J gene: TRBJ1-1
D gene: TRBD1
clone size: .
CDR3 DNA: TGTGCCAGCGCTCAGGGGGGCAACACTGAAGCTTTCTTT
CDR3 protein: CASAQGGNTEAFF

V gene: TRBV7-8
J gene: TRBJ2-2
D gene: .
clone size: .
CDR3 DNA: TGTGCCAGCAGCTTAGAGACAGTTACGAACACCGGGGAGCTGTTTTTT
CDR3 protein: CASSLETVTNTGELFF

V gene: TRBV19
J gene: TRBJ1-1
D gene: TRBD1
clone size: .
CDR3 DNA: TGTGCCAGTAGTATAAACAGGGGGAACACTGAAGCTTTCTTT
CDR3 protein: CASSINRGNTEAFF

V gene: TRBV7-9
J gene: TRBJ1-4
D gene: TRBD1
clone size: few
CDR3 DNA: TGTGCCAGCCTTCGGACAGGGGGAACTAATGAAAAACTGTTTTTT
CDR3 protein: CASLRTGGTNEKLFF

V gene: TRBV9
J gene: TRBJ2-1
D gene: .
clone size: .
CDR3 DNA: TGTGCCAGCAGCGTAGCCCCAGGGACTCACGATGAGCAGTTCTTC
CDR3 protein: CASSVAPGTHDEQFF

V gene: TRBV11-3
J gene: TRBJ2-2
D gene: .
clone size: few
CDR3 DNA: TGTGCCAGCCGGATTACAGCGGCGAACACCGGGGAGCTGTTTTTT
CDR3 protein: CASRITAANTGELFF